Listed below are T cell receptor beta chains from one sample, sequenced in a study of T-cell memory formation after mild COVID-19. TCRdb reprocessed the 5' RACE reads with MiXCR, giving one entry per CDR3 protein. This sample carries fewer than 550,000 distinct CDR3 sequences, roughly 20% of them seen once, and the ten largest clones take 8.4%. The sample consisted of PBMCs or a T cell subset sorted from them (not recorded which). The source is an adult woman who had mild COVID-19 (a few samples of this study predate the infection). Cell type and time point are not known. Each CDR3 is given with its conserved first and last residue.

CDR3	V	J
CASSFKTTEDTQYF	TRBV11-1	TRBJ2-3
CASSFLLGSDVLTF	TRBV7-6	TRBJ2-6
CASSEGALGYGYTF	TRBV2	TRBJ1-2
CASSQDASGGPPYNEQFF	TRBV4-1	TRBJ2-1
CSVEGRDSPNYGYTFGSGTGYTF	TRBV29-1	TRBJ1-2
CASSLLMTSYEQYF	TRBV7-9	TRBJ2-7
CASYSLGYGYTF	TRBV7-9	TRBJ1-2
CASSTGKQFF	TRBV12-3/TRBV12-4	TRBJ2-1
CASSGGTDIDFYGYTF	TRBV7-9	TRBJ1-2
CASSKESGTGNTGELFF	TRBV21-1	TRBJ2-2
CASRGSKNKRGVRDTQYF	TRBV27	TRBJ2-3
CASSSSSIYEQYF	TRBV5-6	TRBJ2-7
CSVGGDTDTQYF	TRBV29-1	TRBJ2-3
CASSLVSGSTYEQFF	TRBV5-1	TRBJ2-1
CAISAGTRQFF	TRBV10-3	TRBJ2-1
CASSQPGQETF	TRBV5-6	TRBJ1-1
CASSSGGKHTGELFF	TRBV5-1	TRBJ2-2
CASSQTGTYGYTF	TRBV14	TRBJ1-2
CASSSGLAGLSEQYF	TRBV12-3/TRBV12-4	TRBJ2-7
CAISEVAGAPDTQYF	TRBV10-3	TRBJ2-3
CAVRRGLYGYTF	TRBV2	TRBJ1-2
CASSHPSRDEKLFF	TRBV4-1	TRBJ1-4
CASNSAAGRTDTQYF	TRBV19	TRBJ2-3
CASTRTGYNSPLHF	TRBV6-2/TRBV6-3	TRBJ1-6
CSVEKGRTEAFF	TRBV29-1	TRBJ1-1
CASSSGGGLDGYTF	TRBV7-6	TRBJ1-2
CASRSELQPQHF	TRBV2	TRBJ1-5
CASSLPLGAPLHF	TRBV7-2	TRBJ1-6
CASRLGDSNTGELFF	TRBV12-2	TRBJ2-2
CAWGQGDPPLHF	TRBV30	TRBJ1-6
CASSLVGLGNTGELFF	TRBV7-2	TRBJ2-2
CASSPPGTGYTGELFF	TRBV28	TRBJ2-2
CASRGSAGNEQFF	TRBV6-2/TRBV6-3	TRBJ2-1
CASSLAPGLSYEQYF	TRBV11-2	TRBJ2-7
CASSWGQGPNQPQHF	TRBV5-5	TRBJ1-5
CASTPDGIYGYTF	TRBV12-3/TRBV12-4	TRBJ1-2
CASSLSGRDGYTF	TRBV27	TRBJ1-2
CASGTGRRNSPLHF	TRBV12-3/TRBV12-4	TRBJ1-6
CASSQPGLAGRMSEQYF	TRBV6-5	TRBJ2-7
CAWRGRLAVYNEQFF	TRBV30	TRBJ2-1
CAGGLAGGRGEQYF	TRBV7-9	TRBJ2-7
CAIRGSVDTEAFF	TRBV10-3	TRBJ1-1
CATARARGSYGYTF	TRBV19	TRBJ1-2
CASNLQGVGTDTQYF	TRBV9	TRBJ2-3
CSAMGTGYNEQFF	TRBV20-1	TRBJ2-1
CASGAGNYNEQFF	TRBV12-5	TRBJ2-1
CASSYPPGYHTDTQYF	TRBV6-2/TRBV6-3	TRBJ2-3
CASSLFPGQGRDEQFF	TRBV7-9	TRBJ2-1
CASSRDSVGNTIYF	TRBV6-2/TRBV6-3	TRBJ1-3
CASIKSTGSEQFF	TRBV2	TRBJ2-1
CASTMSGVTYEQYF	TRBV7-9	TRBJ2-7